Shown below are 7 T cell receptor beta chains from a single sample sequenced in a study of blood T cell repertoires in COVID-19. Measured with immunoSEQ multiplex PCR; TCRdb has only the in-frame clones, and not every one. The table lists 110,000 to 150,000 clones, approximately 78% of them singletons. The source material was peripheral blood. All receptors derive from a woman older than 75 with acute or convalescent COVID-19.

V and J are TRBV19 and TRBJ1-6; 9 nucleotides agree with TRBD1. CDR3 length equals 15 residues. V trimming: 5 bases; J trimming: 7 bases; junction bases outside the gene matches: 6. Looked up from germline, CDR1 is LNHDA and CDR2 is SQIVND (reference sequence). Here the CDR3 reads CASSVGQGQNSPLHF. The CDR3 region has the DNA TGTGCCAGTAGTGTGGGACAGGGACAGAATTCACCCCTCCACTTT.

The rearrangement joins TRBV15 to TRBJ1-1, with no clear D. Trimming shortened V by 3 bases and J by 2 bases, and 7 bases separated the two germline ends. The CDR3 runs to 13 residues. Germline loops: CDR1 LNHNV, CDR2 YYDKDF (reference sequence). CDR3 DNA sequence: TGTGCCACCAGCAGCGGGAGCAACACTGAAGCTTTCTTT. Its protein is CATSSGSNTEAFF.

This chain uses TRBV9 with TRBJ1-1; D remains unclear. Germline V lookup: CDR1 SGDLS, CDR2 YYNGEE. CDR3 size: 12 residues. V was trimmed by 0 bases and J by 5 bases, leaving 5 bases between them. CDR3 bases: TGTGCCAGCAGCGTAGGAGGAACTGAAGCTTTCTTT. It is translated as CASSVGGTEAFF.

The V and J genes are TRBV19 and TRBJ2-1; D is perhaps TRBD2 (5 bases). Germline V gene lookup returns CDR1 LNHDA and CDR2 SQIVND (reference sequence). This CDR3 is 17 amino acids long. Between the trimmed V and J ends, which lost 6 bases and 4 bases, there was a span of 22 bases. For the CDR3, the DNA is TGTGCCAGTAGAGACTGGAGCGGCCCTATGGGGTACAATGAGCAGTTCTTC. Translated: CASRDWSGPMGYNEQFF.

The chain combines TRBV5-1 with TRBJ2-1, with D possibly being TRBD2 (5 bases). Germline-derived CDR1 and CDR2 are SGHRS and YFSETQ. Trimming pared 3 bases from V and 2 bases from J, leaving 15 bases between. The CDR3 is 16 amino acids. CDR3 sequence: CASSSRGASTYNEQFF. The CDR3 DNA follows: TGCGCCAGCAGCTCCCGGGGAGCGAGTACCTACAATGAGCAGTTCTTC.

This clone turned up a few times. The chain has TRBV11-2 and TRBJ2-7; the match to TRBD1 covers 8 bases. Germline loops: CDR1 SGHAT, CDR2 FQNNGV. The CDR3 loop spans 15 amino acids. Trimming cost V 4 bases and J 7 bases; bases outside gene matches: 12. Here the CDR3 reads CASSSVGQGGGEQYF. In DNA form, the CDR3 reads TGTGCCAGCAGCTCCGTTGGACAGGGAGGTGGGGAGCAGTACTTC.

In its sample, this clone was seen a few times. V usage is TRBV11-2 and J usage is TRBJ1-6, with D perhaps matching TRBD1 (5 bases). This CDR3 comprises 14 residues. CDR1 is SGHAT, CDR2 FQNNGV, per germline. Trimming shortened V by 5 bases and J by 8 bases, and 13 bases separated the two germline ends. The CDR3 DNA is TGTGCCAGCAGCCCCTCAGGGTTGTATTCACCCCTCCACTTT. Amino acid sequence: CASSPSGLYSPLHF.